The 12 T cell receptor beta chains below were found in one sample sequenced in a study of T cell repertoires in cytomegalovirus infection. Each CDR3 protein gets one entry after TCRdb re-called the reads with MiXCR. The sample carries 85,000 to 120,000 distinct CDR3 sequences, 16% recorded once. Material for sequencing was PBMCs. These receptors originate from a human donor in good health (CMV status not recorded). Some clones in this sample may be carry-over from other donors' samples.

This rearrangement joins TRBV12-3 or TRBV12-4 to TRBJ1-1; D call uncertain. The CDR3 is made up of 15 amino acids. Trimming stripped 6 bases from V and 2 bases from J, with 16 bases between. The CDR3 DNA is TGTGCCAGCAGCTCCCCTAAGGGTGGTAACACTGAAGCTTTCTTT. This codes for CASSSPKGGNTEAFF.

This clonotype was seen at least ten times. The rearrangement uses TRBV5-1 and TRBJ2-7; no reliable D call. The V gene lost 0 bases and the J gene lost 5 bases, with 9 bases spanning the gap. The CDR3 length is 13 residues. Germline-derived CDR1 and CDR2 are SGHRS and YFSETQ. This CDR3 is CASSLVQAHEQYF. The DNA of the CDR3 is TGCGCCAGCAGCTTGGTCCAGGCCCACGAGCAGTACTTC.

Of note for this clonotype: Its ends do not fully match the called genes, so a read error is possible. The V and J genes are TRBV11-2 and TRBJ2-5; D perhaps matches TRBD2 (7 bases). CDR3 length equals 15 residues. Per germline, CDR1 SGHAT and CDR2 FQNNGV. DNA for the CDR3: TGTGCCAGCAGCTTTAGGGGGGGCGAACAAGAGACCCCGTACTTC. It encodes CASSFRGGEQETPYF.

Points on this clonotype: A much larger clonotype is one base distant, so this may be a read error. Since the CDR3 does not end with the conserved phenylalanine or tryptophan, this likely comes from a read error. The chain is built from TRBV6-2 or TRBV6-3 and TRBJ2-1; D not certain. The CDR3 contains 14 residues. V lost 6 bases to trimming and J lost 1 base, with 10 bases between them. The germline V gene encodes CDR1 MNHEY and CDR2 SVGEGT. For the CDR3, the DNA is TGTGCCAGCAGGACCCCTAGTTCCTACAATGAGCAGTTCTCC. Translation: CASRTPSSYNEQFS.

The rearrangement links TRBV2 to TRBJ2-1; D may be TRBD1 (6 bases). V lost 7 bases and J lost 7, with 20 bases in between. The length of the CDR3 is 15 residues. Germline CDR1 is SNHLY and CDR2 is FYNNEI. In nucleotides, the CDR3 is TGTGCCAGCAAAGAAGGGGCAACGAGGGGGAATGAGCAGTTCTTC. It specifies CASKEGATRGNEQFF.

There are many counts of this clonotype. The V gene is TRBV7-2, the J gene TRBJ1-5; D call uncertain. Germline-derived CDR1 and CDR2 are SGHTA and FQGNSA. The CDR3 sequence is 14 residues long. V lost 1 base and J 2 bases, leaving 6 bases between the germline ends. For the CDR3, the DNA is TGTGCCAGCAGCTTAGGGCAGCGCAATCAGCCCCAGCATTTT. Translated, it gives CASSLGQRNQPQHF.

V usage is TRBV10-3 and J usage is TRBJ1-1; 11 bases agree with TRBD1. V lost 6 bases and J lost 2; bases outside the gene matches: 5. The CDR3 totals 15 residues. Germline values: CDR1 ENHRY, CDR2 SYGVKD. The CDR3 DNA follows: TGTGCCATCAGGGACAGGGGGCGGGGAAACACTGAAGCTTTCTTT. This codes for CAIRDRGRGNTEAFF.

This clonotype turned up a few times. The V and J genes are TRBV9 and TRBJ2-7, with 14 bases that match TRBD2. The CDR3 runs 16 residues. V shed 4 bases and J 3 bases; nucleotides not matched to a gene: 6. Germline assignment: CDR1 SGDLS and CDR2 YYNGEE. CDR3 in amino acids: CASSYGLAGGLYEQYF. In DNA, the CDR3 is TGTGCCAGCAGCTACGGACTAGCGGGGGGACTCTACGAGCAGTACTTC.

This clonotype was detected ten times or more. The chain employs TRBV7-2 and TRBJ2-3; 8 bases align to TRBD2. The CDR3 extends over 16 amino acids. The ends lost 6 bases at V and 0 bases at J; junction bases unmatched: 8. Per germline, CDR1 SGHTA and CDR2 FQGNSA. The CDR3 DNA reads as TGTGCCAGCAGTTCAAAAGTAGCGGGGAGCACAGATACGCAGTATTTT. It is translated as CASSSKVAGSTDTQYF.

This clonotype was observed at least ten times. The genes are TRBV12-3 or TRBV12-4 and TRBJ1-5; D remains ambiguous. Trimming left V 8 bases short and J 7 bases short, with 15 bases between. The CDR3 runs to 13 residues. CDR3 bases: TGTGCCAGCGACTGGAGCCCCGGGCAGCCCCAGCATTTT. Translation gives CASDWSPGQPQHF.

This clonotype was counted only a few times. The CDR3, as DNA: TGTGCCAGCAGCTTCGGACTAGGCTACGAGCAGTACTTC. Protein: CASSFGLGYEQYF. The J gene is TRBJ2-7, the V gene TRBV7-2; 7 bases fit TRBD2. The CDR3 extends over 13 amino acids. Germline CDR1 and CDR2: SGHTA and FQGNSA. The trim removed 3 bases at V and 3 bases at J, leaving 2 bases unmatched.

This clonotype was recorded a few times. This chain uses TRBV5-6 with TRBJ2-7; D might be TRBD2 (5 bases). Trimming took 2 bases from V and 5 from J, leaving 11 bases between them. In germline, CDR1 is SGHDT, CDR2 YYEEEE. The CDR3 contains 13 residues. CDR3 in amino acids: CASSFQEGHEQYF. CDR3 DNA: TGTGCCAGCAGCTTTCAAGAGGGCCACGAGCAGTACTTC.